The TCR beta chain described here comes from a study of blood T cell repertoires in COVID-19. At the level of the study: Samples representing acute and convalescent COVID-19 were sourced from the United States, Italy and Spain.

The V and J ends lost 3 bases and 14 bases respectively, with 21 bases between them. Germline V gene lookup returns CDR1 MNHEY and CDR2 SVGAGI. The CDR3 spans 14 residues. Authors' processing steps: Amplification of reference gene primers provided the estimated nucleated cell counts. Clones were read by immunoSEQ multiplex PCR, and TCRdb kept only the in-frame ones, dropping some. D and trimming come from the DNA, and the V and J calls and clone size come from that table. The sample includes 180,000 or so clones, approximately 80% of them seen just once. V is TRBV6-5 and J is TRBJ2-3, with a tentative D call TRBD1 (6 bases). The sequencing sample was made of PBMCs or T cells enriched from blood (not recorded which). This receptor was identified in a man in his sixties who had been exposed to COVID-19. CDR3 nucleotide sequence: TGTGCCAGCAGTTATTCAGGGGCCCGGCTGCCGCCGTATTTT. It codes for CASSYSGARLPPYF.